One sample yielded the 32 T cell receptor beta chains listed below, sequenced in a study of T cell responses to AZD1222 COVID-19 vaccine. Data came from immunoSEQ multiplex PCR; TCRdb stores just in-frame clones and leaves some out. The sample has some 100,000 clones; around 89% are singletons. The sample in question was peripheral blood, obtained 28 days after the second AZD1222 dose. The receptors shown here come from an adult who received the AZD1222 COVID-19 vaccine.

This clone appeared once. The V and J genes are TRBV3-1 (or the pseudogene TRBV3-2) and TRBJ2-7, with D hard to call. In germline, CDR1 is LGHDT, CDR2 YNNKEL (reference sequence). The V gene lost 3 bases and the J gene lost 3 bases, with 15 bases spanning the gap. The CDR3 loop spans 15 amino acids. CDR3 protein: CASSQSLLPNYEQYF. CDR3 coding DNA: TGTGCCAGCAGCCAGTCGTTACTCCCCAACTACGAGCAGTACTTC.

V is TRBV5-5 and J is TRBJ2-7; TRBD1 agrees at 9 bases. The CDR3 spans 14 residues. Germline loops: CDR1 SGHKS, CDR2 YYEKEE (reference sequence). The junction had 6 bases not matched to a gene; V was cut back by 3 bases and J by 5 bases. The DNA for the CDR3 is TGTGCCAGCAGCTGGATGACAGGGGGAGACGAGCAGTACTTC. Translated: CASSWMTGGDEQYF.

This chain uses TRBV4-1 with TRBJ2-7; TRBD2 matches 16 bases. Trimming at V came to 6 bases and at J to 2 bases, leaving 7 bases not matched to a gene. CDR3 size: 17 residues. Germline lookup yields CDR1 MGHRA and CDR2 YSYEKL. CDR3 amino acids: CASRGLAGGTTPYEQYF. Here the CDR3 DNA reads TGCGCCAGCAGGGGACTAGCGGGGGGGACCACACCCTACGAGCAGTACTTC.

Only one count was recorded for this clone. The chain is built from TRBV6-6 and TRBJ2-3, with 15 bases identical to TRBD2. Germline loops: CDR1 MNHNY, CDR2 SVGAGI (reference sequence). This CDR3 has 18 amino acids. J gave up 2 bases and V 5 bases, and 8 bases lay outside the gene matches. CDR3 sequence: CASSPRTSGRAATDTQYF. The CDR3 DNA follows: TGTGCCAGCAGTCCCCGGACTAGCGGGAGGGCGGCCACAGATACGCAGTATTTT.

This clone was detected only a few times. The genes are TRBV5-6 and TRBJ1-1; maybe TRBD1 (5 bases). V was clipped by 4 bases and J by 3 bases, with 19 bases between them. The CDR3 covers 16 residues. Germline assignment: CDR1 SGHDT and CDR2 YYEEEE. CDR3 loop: CASSHRGERKDTEAFF. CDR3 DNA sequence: TGTGCCAGCAGCCATCGGGGGGAAAGGAAGGACACTGAAGCTTTCTTT.

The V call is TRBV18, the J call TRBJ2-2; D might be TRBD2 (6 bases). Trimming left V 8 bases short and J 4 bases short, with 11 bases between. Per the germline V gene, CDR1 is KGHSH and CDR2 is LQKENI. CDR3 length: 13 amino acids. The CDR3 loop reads CASPPGLTGELFF. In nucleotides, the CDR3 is TGTGCCAGCCCGCCGGGACTCACCGGGGAGCTGTTTTTT.

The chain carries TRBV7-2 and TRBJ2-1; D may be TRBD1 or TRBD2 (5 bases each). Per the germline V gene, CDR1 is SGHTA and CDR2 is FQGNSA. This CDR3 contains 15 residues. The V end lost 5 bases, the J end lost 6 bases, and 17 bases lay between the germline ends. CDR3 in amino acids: CASSPGRVRFNEQFF. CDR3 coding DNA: TGTGCCAGCAGCCCGGGACGGGTTCGTTTCAATGAGCAGTTCTTC.

CDR3 in DNA: TGCGCCAGCAGCACAATCCCGGGACAGGGGGCGGATGGCTACACCTTC. Amino acids: CASSTIPGQGADGYTF. V is TRBV5-1 and J is TRBJ1-2, with TRBD1 matching over 12 bases. Per the germline V gene, CDR1 is SGHRS and CDR2 is YFSETQ. The junction had 10 bases not matched to a gene; V was cut back by 4 bases and J by 6 bases. There are 16 residues in the CDR3.

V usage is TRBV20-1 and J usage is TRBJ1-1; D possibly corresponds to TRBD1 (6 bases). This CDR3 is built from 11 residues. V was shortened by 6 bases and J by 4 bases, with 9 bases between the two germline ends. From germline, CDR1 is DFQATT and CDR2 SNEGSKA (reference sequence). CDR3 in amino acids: CSAKGGTEAFF. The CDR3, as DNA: TGCAGTGCGAAGGGGGGCACTGAAGCTTTCTTT.

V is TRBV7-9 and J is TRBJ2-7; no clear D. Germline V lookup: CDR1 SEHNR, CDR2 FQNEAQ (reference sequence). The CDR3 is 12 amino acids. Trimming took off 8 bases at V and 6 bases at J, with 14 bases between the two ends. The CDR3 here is CASGLTRSEQYF. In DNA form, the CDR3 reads TGTGCCAGCGGGCTTACCCGGAGCGAGCAGTACTTC.

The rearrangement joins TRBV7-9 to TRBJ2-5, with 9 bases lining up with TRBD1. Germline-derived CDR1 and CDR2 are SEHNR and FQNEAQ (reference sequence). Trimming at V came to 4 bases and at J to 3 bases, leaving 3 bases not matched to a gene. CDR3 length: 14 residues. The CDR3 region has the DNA TGTGCCAGCAGCTGGGGACAGGGAGAAGAGACCCAGTACTTC. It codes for CASSWGQGEETQYF.

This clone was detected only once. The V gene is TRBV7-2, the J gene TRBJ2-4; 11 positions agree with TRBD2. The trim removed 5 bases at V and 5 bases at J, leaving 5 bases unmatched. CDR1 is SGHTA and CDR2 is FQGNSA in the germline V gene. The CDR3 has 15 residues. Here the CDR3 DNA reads TGTGCCAGCAGCCGCTTAGCGGGAGGGGAAAACATTCAGTACTTC. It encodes CASSRLAGGENIQYF.

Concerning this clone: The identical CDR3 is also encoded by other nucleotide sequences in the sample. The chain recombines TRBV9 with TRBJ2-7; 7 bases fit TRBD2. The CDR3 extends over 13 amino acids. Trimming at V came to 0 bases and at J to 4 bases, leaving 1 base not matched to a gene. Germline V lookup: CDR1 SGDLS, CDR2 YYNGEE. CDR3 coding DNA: TGTGCCAGCAGCGTAGGACTAGCTTACGAGCAGTACTTC. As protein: CASSVGLAYEQYF.

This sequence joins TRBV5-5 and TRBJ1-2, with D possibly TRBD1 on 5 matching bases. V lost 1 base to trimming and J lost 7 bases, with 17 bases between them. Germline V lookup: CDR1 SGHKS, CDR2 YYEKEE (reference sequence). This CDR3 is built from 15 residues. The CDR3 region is CASSLLTGGKGGYTF. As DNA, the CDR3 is TGTGCCAGCAGCTTGCTGACGGGGGGTAAGGGTGGCTACACCTTC.

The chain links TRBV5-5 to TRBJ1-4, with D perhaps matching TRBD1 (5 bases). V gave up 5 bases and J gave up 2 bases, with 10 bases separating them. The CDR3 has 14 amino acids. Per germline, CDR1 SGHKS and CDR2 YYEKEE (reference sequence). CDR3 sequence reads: CASRARVTNEKLFF. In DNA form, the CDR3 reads TGTGCCAGCAGGGCCAGGGTGACTAATGAAAAACTGTTTTTT. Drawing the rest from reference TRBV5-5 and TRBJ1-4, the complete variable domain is DAGVTQSPTHLIKTRGQQVTLRCSPISGHKSVSWYQQVLGQGPQFIFQYYEKEERGRGNFPDRFSARQFPNYSSELNVNALLLGDSALYLCASRARVTNEKLFFGSGTQLSVL.

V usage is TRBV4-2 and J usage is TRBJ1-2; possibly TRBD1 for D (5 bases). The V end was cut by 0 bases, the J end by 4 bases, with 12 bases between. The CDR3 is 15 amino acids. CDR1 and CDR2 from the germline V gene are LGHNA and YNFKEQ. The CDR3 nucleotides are TGTGCCAGCAGCCAAGACCGCGAGACAGTCTATGGCTACACCTTC. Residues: CASSQDRETVYGYTF.

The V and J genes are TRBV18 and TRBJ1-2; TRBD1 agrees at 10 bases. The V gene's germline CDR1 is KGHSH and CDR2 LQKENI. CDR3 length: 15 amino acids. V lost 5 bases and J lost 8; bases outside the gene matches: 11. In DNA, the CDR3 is TGTGCCAGCTCAAAACTACCGGGACAGGGGTACGGCTACACCTTC. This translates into CASSKLPGQGYGYTF.

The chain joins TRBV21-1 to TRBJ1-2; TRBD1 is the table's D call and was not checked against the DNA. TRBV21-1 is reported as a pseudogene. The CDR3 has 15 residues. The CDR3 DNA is TGTGCCAGCAGCAAAGAAAGGGACAGGAGATCGGGCTACACCTTC. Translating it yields CASSKERDRRSGYTF.

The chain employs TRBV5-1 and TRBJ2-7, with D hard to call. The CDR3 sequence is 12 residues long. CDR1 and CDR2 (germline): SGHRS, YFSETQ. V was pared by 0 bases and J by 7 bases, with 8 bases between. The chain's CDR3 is CASSLELREQYF. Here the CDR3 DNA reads TGCGCCAGCAGCTTGGAACTTCGGGAGCAGTACTTC.

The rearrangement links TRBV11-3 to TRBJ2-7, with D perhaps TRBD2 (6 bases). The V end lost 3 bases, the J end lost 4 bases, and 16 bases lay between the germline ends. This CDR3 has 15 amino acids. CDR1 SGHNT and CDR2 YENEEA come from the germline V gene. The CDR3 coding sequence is TGTGCCAGCAGCTTTAAAGCGGGCGTTAAGTACGAGCAGTACTTC. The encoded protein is CASSFKAGVKYEQYF.

CDR3: CASSQGTGGCNSPLHF. CDR3 DNA sequence: TGCGCCAGCAGTCAAGGGACAGGGGGCTGTAATTCACCCCTCCACTTT. The rearrangement uses TRBV23-1 and TRBJ1-6; TRBD1 matches at 12 bases. TRBV23-1 carries the ORF label, with uncertain function. Trimming removed 2 bases from V and 6 bases from J; junction bases left unmatched: 2. This CDR3 spans 16 amino acids.

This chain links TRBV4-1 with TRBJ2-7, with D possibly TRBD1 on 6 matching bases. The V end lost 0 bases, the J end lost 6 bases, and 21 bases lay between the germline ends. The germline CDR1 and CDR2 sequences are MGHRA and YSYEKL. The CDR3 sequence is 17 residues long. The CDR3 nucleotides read TGCGCCAGCAGCCAAGACGGGTACCAGGGGTGGGAAGGCGAGCAGTACTTC. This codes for CASSQDGYQGWEGEQYF.

The CDR3 reads CASSQEGLGEQFF. In nucleotides, the CDR3 is TGCGCCAGCAGCCAAGAGGGTCTGGGTGAGCAGTTCTTC. This rearrangement joins TRBV4-3 to TRBJ2-1; D remains unclear. Germline-derived CDR1 and CDR2 are LGHNA and YSLEER. The CDR3 runs 13 residues. V lost 0 bases to trimming and J lost 9 bases, with 9 bases between them.

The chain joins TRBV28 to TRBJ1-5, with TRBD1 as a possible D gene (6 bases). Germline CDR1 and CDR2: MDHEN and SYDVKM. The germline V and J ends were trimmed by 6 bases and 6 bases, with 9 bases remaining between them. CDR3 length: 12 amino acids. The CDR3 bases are TGTGCCAGCAGCACAGGGCTTCAGCCCCAGCATTTT. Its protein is CASSTGLQPQHF. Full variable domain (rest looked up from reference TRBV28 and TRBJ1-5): DVKVTQSSRYLVKRTGEKVFLECVQDMDHENMFWYRQDPGLGLRLIYFSYDVKMKEKGDIPEGYSVSREKKERFSLILESASTNQTSMYLCASSTGLQPQHFGDGTRLSIL.

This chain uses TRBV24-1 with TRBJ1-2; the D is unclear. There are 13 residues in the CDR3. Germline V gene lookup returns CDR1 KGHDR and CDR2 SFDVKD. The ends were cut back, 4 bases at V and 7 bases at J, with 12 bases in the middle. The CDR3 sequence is CATSDQHWVGYTF. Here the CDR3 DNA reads TGTGCCACCAGTGACCAGCATTGGGTTGGCTACACCTTC.

Here the CDR3 DNA reads TGTGCCAGTATTTCGACATGGGGGGGCGAGCAGTACTTC. It specifies CASISTWGGEQYF. The V gene is TRBV19, the J gene TRBJ2-7; 7 bases fit TRBD2. The V segment lost 7 bases and the J segment 6 bases; nucleotides outside the gene matches: 9. Germline lookup yields CDR1 LNHDA and CDR2 SQIVND (reference sequence). CDR3 length: 13 amino acids.

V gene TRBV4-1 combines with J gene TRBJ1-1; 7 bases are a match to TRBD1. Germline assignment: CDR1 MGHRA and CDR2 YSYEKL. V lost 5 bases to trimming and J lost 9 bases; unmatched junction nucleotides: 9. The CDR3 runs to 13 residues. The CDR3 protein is CASSTAGTAQAFF. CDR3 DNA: TGCGCCAGCAGCACAGCCGGGACAGCACAAGCTTTCTTT.

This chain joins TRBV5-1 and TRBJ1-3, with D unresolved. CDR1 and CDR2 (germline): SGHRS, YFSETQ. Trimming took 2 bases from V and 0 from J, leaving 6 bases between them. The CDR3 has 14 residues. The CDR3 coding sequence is TGCGCCAGCAGCTTACAAAGCTCTGGAAACACCATATATTTT. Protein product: CASSLQSSGNTIYF.

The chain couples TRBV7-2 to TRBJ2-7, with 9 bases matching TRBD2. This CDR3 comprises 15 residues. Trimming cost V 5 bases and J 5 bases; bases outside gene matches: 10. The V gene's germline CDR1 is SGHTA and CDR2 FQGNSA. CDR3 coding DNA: TGTGCCAGCAGCACTCGCGGGGGGGCGGGGAACGAGCAGTACTTC. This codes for CASSTRGGAGNEQYF.

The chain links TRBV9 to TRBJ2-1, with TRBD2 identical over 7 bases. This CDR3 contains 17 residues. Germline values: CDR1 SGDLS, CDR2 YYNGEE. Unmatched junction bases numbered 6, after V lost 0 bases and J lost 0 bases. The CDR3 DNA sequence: TGTGCCAGCAGCGTAGGAGGGCTAGCGGCCTCCTACAATGAGCAGTTCTTC. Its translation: CASSVGGLAASYNEQFF.

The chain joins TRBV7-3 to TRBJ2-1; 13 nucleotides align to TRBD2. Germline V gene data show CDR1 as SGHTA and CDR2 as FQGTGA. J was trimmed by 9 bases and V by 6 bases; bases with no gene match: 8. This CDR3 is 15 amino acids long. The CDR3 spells CASRGGTSGMLEQFF. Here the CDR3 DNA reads TGTGCCAGCAGGGGCGGGACTAGCGGGATGCTTGAGCAGTTCTTC. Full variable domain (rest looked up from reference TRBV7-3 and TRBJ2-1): GAGVSQTPSNKVTEKGKYVELRCDPISGHTALYWYRQSLGQGPEFLIYFQGTGAADDSGLPNDRFFAVRPEGSVSTLKIQRTERGDSAVYLCASRGGTSGMLEQFFGPGTRLTVL.

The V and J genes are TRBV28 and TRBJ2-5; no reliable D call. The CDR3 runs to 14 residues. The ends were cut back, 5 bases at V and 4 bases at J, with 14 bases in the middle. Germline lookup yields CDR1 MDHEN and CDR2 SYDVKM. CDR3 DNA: TGTGCCAGCAGTCAAGATCCGTCGTCAGAGACCCAGTACTTC. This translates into CASSQDPSSETQYF. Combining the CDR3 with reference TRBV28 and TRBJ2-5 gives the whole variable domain DVKVTQSSRYLVKRTGEKVFLECVQDMDHENMFWYRQDPGLGLRLIYFSYDVKMKEKGDIPEGYSVSREKKERFSLILESASTNQTSMYLCASSQDPSSETQYFGPGTRLLVL.